Listed below are T cell receptor beta chains from one sample, sequenced in a study of response to subunit inactivated influenza vaccine. Each CDR3 protein is one row after TCRdb ran MiXCR on the RT-PCR reads. The data contain more than 450,000 distinct CDR3 sequences, 7.6% of them singletons. The sample here was PBMCs from blood, taken roughly 24 months after vaccination. The receptors derive from a man between 50 and 69 years old who received an inactivated influenza vaccine. Both conserved end residues are part of each CDR3. The D gene is left open where the match is weak. Rows give clone size only sometimes, using once, few, many, or a class for an expanded clone.

j_call: TRBJ1-4
v_call: TRBV28
clone_size: NA
d_call: NA
cdr3_aa: CASAPSTNEKLFF
cdr3_nt: TGTGCCAGCGCCCCGTCAACTAATGAAAAACTGTTTTTT

j_call: TRBJ1-1
v_call: TRBV7-6
clone_size: many
d_call: NA
cdr3_aa: CASSLEMNTEAFF
cdr3_nt: TGTGCCAGCAGTTTAGAGATGAACACTGAAGCTTTCTTT

j_call: TRBJ2-1
v_call: TRBV20-1
clone_size: many
d_call: NA
cdr3_aa: CSAKALARQNEQFF
cdr3_nt: TGCAGTGCTAAGGCGCTAGCGAGACAGAATGAGCAGTTCTTC

j_call: TRBJ2-1
v_call: TRBV4-2
clone_size: few
d_call: NA
cdr3_aa: CASSHPGPGNEQFF
cdr3_nt: TGTGCCAGCAGCCATCCCGGACCGGGAAATGAGCAGTTCTTC

j_call: TRBJ2-3
v_call: TRBV20-1
clone_size: NA
d_call: TRBD2
cdr3_aa: CSATGLAGAITSTDTQYF
cdr3_nt: TGCAGTGCAACGGGACTAGCGGGGGCCATCACTAGCACAGATACGCAGTATTTT

j_call: TRBJ2-1
v_call: TRBV12-3/TRBV12-4
clone_size: many
d_call: NA
cdr3_aa: CASSYRDGSSYNEQFF
cdr3_nt: TGTGCCAGCAGTTATCGGGACGGAAGCTCCTACAATGAGCAGTTCTTC

j_call: TRBJ2-5
v_call: TRBV7-6
clone_size: NA
d_call: NA
cdr3_aa: CASSLGVGSSKETQYF
cdr3_nt: TGTGCCAGCAGCTTAGGTGTGGGGAGCTCTAAGGAGACCCAGTACTTC

j_call: TRBJ2-5
v_call: TRBV7-9
clone_size: few
d_call: TRBD2
cdr3_aa: CASSVRGVQETQYF
cdr3_nt: TGTGCCAGCAGCGTCCGGGGGGTCCAAGAGACCCAGTACTTC

j_call: TRBJ1-4
v_call: TRBV12-3/TRBV12-4
clone_size: NA
d_call: TRBD1
cdr3_aa: CASSPYSYRGYEKLFF
cdr3_nt: TGTGCCAGCAGTCCGTATTCTTACAGGGGATATGAAAAACTGTTTTTT

j_call: TRBJ1-1
v_call: TRBV30
clone_size: NA
d_call: TRBD1
cdr3_aa: CAWSKDRATEAFF
cdr3_nt: TGTGCCTGGAGTAAGGACAGGGCCACTGAAGCTTTCTTT

j_call: TRBJ1-2
v_call: TRBV9
clone_size: many
d_call: NA
cdr3_aa: CASSHGGYGYTF
cdr3_nt: TGTGCCAGCAGCCATGGTGGGTATGGCTACACCTTC

j_call: TRBJ1-5
v_call: TRBV20-1
clone_size: NA
d_call: TRBD1
cdr3_aa: CSAREYRGGMGNQPQHF
cdr3_nt: TGCAGTGCTAGAGAATACAGGGGCGGGATGGGCAATCAGCCCCAGCATTTT

j_call: TRBJ1-1
v_call: TRBV7-2
clone_size: many
d_call: NA
cdr3_aa: CASSPRGIRGTEAFF
cdr3_nt: TGTGCCAGCAGCCCCCGAGGGATCCGGGGGACTGAAGCTTTCTTT

j_call: TRBJ2-5
v_call: TRBV6-2/TRBV6-3
clone_size: few
d_call: TRBD2
cdr3_aa: CASSYPVGLAGEAVETQYF
cdr3_nt: TGTGCCAGCAGTTATCCGGTGGGGCTAGCGGGAGAAGCTGTAGAGACCCAGTACTTC

j_call: TRBJ2-7
v_call: TRBV10-3
clone_size: NA
d_call: NA
cdr3_aa: CAISDLGRHYEQYF
cdr3_nt: TGTGCCATCAGTGACCTTGGACGGCACTACGAGCAGTACTTC

j_call: TRBJ2-5
v_call: TRBV29-1
clone_size: few
d_call: NA
cdr3_aa: CSVPGPKETQYF
cdr3_nt: TGCAGCGTTCCGGGACCCAAAGAGACCCAGTACTTC

j_call: TRBJ1-1
v_call: TRBV27
clone_size: few
d_call: NA
cdr3_aa: CASSTTNRNTEAFF
cdr3_nt: TGTGCCAGCAGTACGACAAACCGGAACACTGAAGCTTTCTTT

j_call: TRBJ2-2
v_call: TRBV3-1
clone_size: NA
d_call: TRBD2
cdr3_aa: CASIGLAGGQLFF
cdr3_nt: TGTGCCAGCATAGGACTAGCGGGGGGGCAGCTGTTTTTT

j_call: TRBJ2-1
v_call: TRBV3-1
clone_size: many
d_call: NA
cdr3_aa: CASSQVPGSNEQFF
cdr3_nt: TGTGCCAGCAGCCAAGTGCCCGGGAGCAATGAGCAGTTCTTC

j_call: TRBJ2-1
v_call: TRBV11-2
clone_size: many
d_call: NA
cdr3_aa: CASSLFLGGGTLDEQFF
cdr3_nt: TGTGCCAGCAGCTTATTTCTTGGGGGTGGCACTTTGGATGAGCAGTTCTTC

j_call: TRBJ1-5
v_call: TRBV12-3/TRBV12-4
clone_size: many
d_call: TRBD1
cdr3_aa: CASSSSTGAGNQPQHF
cdr3_nt: TGTGCCAGCAGTTCATCCACAGGGGCAGGCAATCAGCCCCAGCATTTT

j_call: TRBJ2-1
v_call: TRBV6-2/TRBV6-3
clone_size: many
d_call: TRBD2
cdr3_aa: CASKKLAGGYNEQFF
cdr3_nt: TGTGCCAGCAAAAAACTAGCGGGAGGGTACAATGAGCAGTTCTTC

j_call: TRBJ2-2
v_call: TRBV5-1
clone_size: NA
d_call: TRBD2
cdr3_aa: CASSSVAGGPSTGELFF
cdr3_nt: TGCGCCAGCAGCTCGGTAGCGGGAGGCCCCTCCACCGGGGAGCTGTTTTTT

j_call: TRBJ1-5
v_call: TRBV5-5
clone_size: many
d_call: TRBD1
cdr3_aa: CASSAGTGGNQPQHF
cdr3_nt: TGTGCCAGCAGCGCCGGGACAGGGGGCAATCAGCCCCAGCATTTT

j_call: TRBJ2-1
v_call: TRBV4-3
clone_size: few
d_call: NA
cdr3_aa: CASSQRGRLHRVNEQFF
cdr3_nt: TGCGCCAGCAGCCAACGTGGCCGGTTGCACAGGGTCAATGAGCAGTTCTTC

j_call: TRBJ2-7
v_call: TRBV3-1
clone_size: NA
d_call: NA
cdr3_aa: CASSQDPGNPYEQYF
cdr3_nt: TGTGCCAGCAGCCAAGACCCAGGGAATCCCTACGAGCAGTACTTC

j_call: TRBJ2-7
v_call: TRBV20-1
clone_size: many
d_call: TRBD1
cdr3_aa: CRVTGTGSNEQYF
cdr3_nt: TGCAGAGTAACCGGGACAGGGAGCAACGAGCAGTACTTC

j_call: TRBJ2-1
v_call: TRBV6-1
clone_size: many
d_call: TRBD1
cdr3_aa: CASSGARGHMVEQFF
cdr3_nt: TGTGCCAGCAGTGGGGCCAGGGGGCATATGGTTGAGCAGTTCTTC

j_call: TRBJ1-2
v_call: TRBV18
clone_size: few
d_call: TRBD1
cdr3_aa: CASSRTIGQGNYGYTF
cdr3_nt: TGTGCCAGCTCACGGACGATCGGACAGGGCAACTATGGCTACACCTTC

j_call: TRBJ2-3
v_call: TRBV6-1
clone_size: few
d_call: NA
cdr3_aa: CASSRHRTDTQYF
cdr3_nt: TGTGCCAGCAGTCGGCACCGCACAGATACGCAGTATTTT

j_call: TRBJ2-3
v_call: TRBV12-3/TRBV12-4
clone_size: NA
d_call: NA
cdr3_aa: CASSFGGDGDTQYF
cdr3_nt: TGTGCCAGCAGTTTTGGCGGTGACGGGGATACGCAGTATTTT

j_call: TRBJ2-3
v_call: TRBV6-2/TRBV6-3
clone_size: few
d_call: TRBD2
cdr3_aa: CASSSGTSGGAYDTQYF
cdr3_nt: TGTGCCAGCAGCTCCGGGACTAGCGGGGGGGCCTACGATACGCAGTATTTT

j_call: TRBJ2-1
v_call: TRBV7-2
clone_size: NA
d_call: NA
cdr3_aa: CASGGAFNNEQFF
cdr3_nt: TGTGCCAGCGGCGGGGCCTTTAACAATGAGCAGTTCTTC

j_call: TRBJ2-7
v_call: TRBV7-2
clone_size: many
d_call: TRBD1
cdr3_aa: CASSPLDRAYEQYF
cdr3_nt: TGTGCCAGCAGCCCTTTAGACAGGGCCTACGAGCAGTACTTC

j_call: TRBJ1-5
v_call: TRBV4-1
clone_size: few
d_call: NA
cdr3_aa: CASSQDIQVYQPQHF
cdr3_nt: TGCGCCAGCAGCCAAGATATCCAGGTTTATCAGCCCCAGCATTTT

j_call: TRBJ2-3
v_call: TRBV5-4
clone_size: few
d_call: TRBD2
cdr3_aa: CASSLGGLAADTQYF
cdr3_nt: TGTGCCAGCAGCTTGGGGGGACTAGCAGCAGATACGCAGTATTTT

j_call: TRBJ1-3
v_call: TRBV29-1
clone_size: many
d_call: TRBD1
cdr3_aa: CSVGETGRGNTIYF
cdr3_nt: TGCAGCGTTGGAGAGACAGGGCGAGGAAACACCATATATTTT

j_call: TRBJ2-1
v_call: TRBV20-1
clone_size: many
d_call: TRBD1
cdr3_aa: CSARVGTGFGQFF
cdr3_nt: TGCAGTGCTAGAGTTGGGACAGGGTTTGGGCAGTTCTTC

j_call: TRBJ2-1
v_call: TRBV11-2
clone_size: NA
d_call: NA
cdr3_aa: CASGRGNNEQFF
cdr3_nt: TGTGCCAGCGGTAGGGGTAACAATGAGCAGTTCTTC

j_call: TRBJ2-5
v_call: TRBV28
clone_size: NA
d_call: TRBD2
cdr3_aa: CASSLPSGSVQETQYF
cdr3_nt: TGTGCCAGCAGCCTTCCTAGCGGGAGCGTTCAAGAGACCCAGTACTTC

j_call: TRBJ2-7
v_call: TRBV11-2
clone_size: many
d_call: NA
cdr3_aa: CASSLKASRTYEQYF
cdr3_nt: TGTGCCAGCAGCCTTAAAGCCTCTAGGACCTACGAGCAGTACTTC

j_call: TRBJ2-4
v_call: TRBV12-3/TRBV12-4
clone_size: few
d_call: NA
cdr3_aa: CASSPRSPGAKNIQYF
cdr3_nt: TGTGCCAGCAGCCCTCGGAGTCCAGGGGCCAAAAACATTCAGTACTTC

j_call: TRBJ2-2
v_call: TRBV20-1
clone_size: few
d_call: TRBD1
cdr3_aa: CSADRGGTGELFF
cdr3_nt: TGCAGTGCTGACAGGGGTGGCACCGGGGAGCTGTTTTTT

j_call: TRBJ1-1
v_call: TRBV5-1
clone_size: few
d_call: TRBD1
cdr3_aa: CASSLVEDRGFVNTEAFF
cdr3_nt: TGCGCCAGCAGCTTGGTCGAGGACAGGGGGTTTGTGAACACTGAAGCTTTCTTT

j_call: TRBJ1-1
v_call: TRBV12-3/TRBV12-4
clone_size: few
d_call: NA
cdr3_aa: CASRPSGRARGEAFF
cdr3_nt: TGTGCCAGCAGACCATCTGGCAGGGCAAGGGGTGAAGCTTTCTTT

j_call: TRBJ2-2
v_call: TRBV12-3/TRBV12-4
clone_size: many
d_call: NA
cdr3_aa: CASSPALFSQDTGELFF
cdr3_nt: TGTGCCAGCAGCCCCGCCCTTTTTAGCCAGGACACCGGGGAGCTGTTTTTT

j_call: TRBJ2-7
v_call: TRBV20-1
clone_size: few
d_call: NA
cdr3_aa: CSASAIYEQYF
cdr3_nt: TGCAGTGCTAGCGCAATCTACGAGCAGTACTTC

j_call: TRBJ2-7
v_call: TRBV18
clone_size: few
d_call: NA
cdr3_aa: CASSQGDHYEQYF
cdr3_nt: TGTGCCAGCTCACAGGGGGATCACTACGAGCAGTACTTC

j_call: TRBJ2-1
v_call: TRBV5-1
clone_size: NA
d_call: TRBD2
cdr3_aa: CASSLDSGGPNEQFF
cdr3_nt: TGCGCCAGCAGCTTGGATAGCGGGGGCCCAAATGAGCAGTTCTTC

j_call: TRBJ2-3
v_call: TRBV28
clone_size: few
d_call: NA
cdr3_aa: CASNPGGTDTQYF
cdr3_nt: TGTGCCAGCAACCCTGGTGGCACAGATACGCAGTATTTT

j_call: TRBJ2-3
v_call: TRBV5-5
clone_size: many
d_call: NA
cdr3_aa: CASSLVGSSSADTQYF
cdr3_nt: TGTGCCAGCAGCTTGGTCGGCAGTTCAAGCGCAGATACGCAGTATTTT